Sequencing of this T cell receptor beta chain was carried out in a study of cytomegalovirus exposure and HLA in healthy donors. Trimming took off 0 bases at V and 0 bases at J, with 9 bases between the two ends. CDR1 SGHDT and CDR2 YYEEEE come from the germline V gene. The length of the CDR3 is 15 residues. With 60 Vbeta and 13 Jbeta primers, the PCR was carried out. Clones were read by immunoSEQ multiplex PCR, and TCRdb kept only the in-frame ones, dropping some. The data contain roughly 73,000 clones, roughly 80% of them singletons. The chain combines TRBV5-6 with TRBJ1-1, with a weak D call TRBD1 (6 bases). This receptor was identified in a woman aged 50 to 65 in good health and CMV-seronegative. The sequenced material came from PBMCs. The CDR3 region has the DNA TGTGCCAGCAGCTTGGCAGACAGGCTGAACACTGAAGCTTTCTTT. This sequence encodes CASSLADRLNTEAFF.